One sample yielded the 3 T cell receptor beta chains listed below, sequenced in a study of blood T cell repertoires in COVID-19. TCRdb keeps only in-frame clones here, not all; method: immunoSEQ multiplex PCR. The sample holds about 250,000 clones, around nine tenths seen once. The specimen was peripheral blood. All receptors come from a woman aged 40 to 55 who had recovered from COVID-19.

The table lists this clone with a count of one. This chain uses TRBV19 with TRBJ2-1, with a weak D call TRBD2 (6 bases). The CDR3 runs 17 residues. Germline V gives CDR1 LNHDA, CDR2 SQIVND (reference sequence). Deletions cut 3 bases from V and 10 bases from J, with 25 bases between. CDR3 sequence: CASSIRPGGAPGGEQFF. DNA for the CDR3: TGTGCCAGTAGTATCCGGCCGGGCGGGGCTCCTGGAGGCGAGCAGTTCTTC.

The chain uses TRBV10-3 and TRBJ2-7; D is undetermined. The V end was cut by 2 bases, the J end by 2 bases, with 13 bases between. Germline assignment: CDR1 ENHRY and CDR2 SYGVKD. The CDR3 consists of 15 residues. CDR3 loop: CAISEGVPQAYEQYF. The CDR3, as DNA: TGTGCCATCAGTGAGGGTGTACCCCAGGCCTACGAGCAGTACTTC.

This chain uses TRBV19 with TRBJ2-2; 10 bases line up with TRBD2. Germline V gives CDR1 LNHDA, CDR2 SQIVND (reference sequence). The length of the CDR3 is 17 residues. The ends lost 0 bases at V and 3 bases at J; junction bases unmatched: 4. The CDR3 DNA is TGTGCCAGTAGTATAGATGGACTAGCGGCGGACACCGGGGAGCTGTTTTTT. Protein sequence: CASSIDGLAADTGELFF.